The rows below give T cell receptor beta chains drawn from one sample of a study of blood T cell repertoires in COVID-19. Assay used: immunoSEQ multiplex PCR; TCRdb lists only in-frame clones, some missing. The table lists roughly 180,000 clones, 86% of them singletons. The sequencing input was peripheral blood. Receptors originate from a woman between 25 and 40 years old with active or convalescent COVID-19. CDR3s include the opening cysteine and the closing phenylalanine or tryptophan. Each record gives: J gene, D gene, V gene, CDR3 protein. D genes are given only for firm matches.

TRBJ1-6 TRBD1 TRBV10-3 CAISSTGENSPLHF
TRBJ1-1 . TRBV19 CATRVLRNTEAFF
TRBJ2-7 . TRBV5-5 CASSLRRTSPHEQYF
TRBJ1-1 . TRBV1 CTSSQDRNTEAFF
TRBJ2-1 TRBD2 TRBV9 CASSSHGGSSYNEQFF
TRBJ1-1 . TRBV6-5 CASKVQGNTEAFF
TRBJ1-2 . TRBV19 CASSTLDRTNYGYTF
TRBJ2-5 . TRBV28 CASSRTNQETQYF
TRBJ2-7 TRBD1 TRBV19 CASRETGGTYEQYF
TRBJ2-3 . TRBV5-1 CASSLGGSSTDTQYF
TRBJ1-1 . TRBV7-9 CASSQTGITEAFF
TRBJ2-3 . TRBV3-1/TRBV3-2 CASSLFWGSTDTQYF
TRBJ1-1 . TRBV3-1/TRBV3-2 CASSQVMTEAFF
TRBJ1-1 TRBD1 TRBV30 CAGTVVRWGGTEAFF
TRBJ1-2 . TRBV19 CASSIDLNRGYTF
TRBJ1-5 . TRBV2 CASSYPYSNQPQHF
TRBJ1-1 . TRBV3-1/TRBV3-2 CASSQGRYAEAFF
TRBJ2-5 TRBD2 TRBV28 CASSFLAGVETQYF
TRBJ1-5 TRBD1 TRBV12-5 CASGLWGQSGNQPQHF
TRBJ1-2 TRBD1 TRBV6-5 CASRTGQPLNYGYTF
TRBJ1-1 . TRBV2 CASRNTEAFF
TRBJ1-1 . TRBV3-1/TRBV3-2 CASSQARNTEAFF
TRBJ2-6 . TRBV29-1 CSVEDSSGANVLTF